This T cell receptor (beta chain) was found in a study of blood T cells in healthy people across ages. Points from the study as a whole: Per million T cells, TCR beta diversity dropped roughly linearly as age increased.

This clonotype has a handful of counts. Antigen unknown. A second roughly 7 to 11 cycle PCR used barcoded and J-beta primers. TCRdb re-called the 5' RACE reads with MiXCR, one entry per CDR3 protein. The data hold some 760,000 distinct CDR3 sequences, with 25% observed a single time. V lost 8 bases and J 1 base, leaving 15 bases between the germline ends. CDR3 size: 15 residues. Germline V gives CDR1 LNHNV, CDR2 YYDKDF (reference sequence). A further study also used this sample, focusing on T cells of mothers and their children.

This chain links TRBV15 with TRBJ2-1; maybe TRBD2 (5 bases). The receptor was derived from a boy aged 5-17 years in good health. The material sequenced was blood. CDR3 loop: CATEGTGNSYNEQFF. The DNA for the CDR3 is TGTGCCACCGAAGGAACGGGGAATTCCTACAATGAGCAGTTCTTC.